One T cell receptor (beta chain) is described in this entry. This specimen comes from a study of PD-1 blockade in classical Hodgkin lymphoma. Profiling relied on immunoSEQ multiplex PCR, and the TCRdb table lists in-frame clones only, not all of them. The data show some 53,000 clones, approximately 89% seen once. The CDR3 totals 14 residues. From germline, CDR1 is MNHNY and CDR2 SVGAGI (reference sequence). J was trimmed by 4 bases and V by 4 bases; bases with no gene match: 5. The time point was: cycle 4 day 1 (C4D1), after 6 weeks of nivolumab. No patient escaped relapse after autologous stem cell transplantation, and brentuximab vedotin exposure varied.

This receptor was taken from a human donor with classical Hodgkin lymphoma. This specimen was peripheral blood mononuclear cells (PBMCs), taken before the fourth cycle of nivolumab. The gene calls are TRBV6-6 and TRBJ2-7, with TRBD1 matching 9 bases. The CDR3 nucleotides are TGTGCCAGCAGTTCCCTCGGACAGGGGTACGAGCAGTACTTC. Its translation is CASSSLGQGYEQYF.